This entry concerns a single TCR beta chain. RNA transcripts provided the template for amplifying TCR beta CDR3 regions. First-round RT-PCR relied on HTBI primers, and a second-round multiplex PCR came next. TCRdb fed the multiplex PCR reads into MiXCR, producing one record per CDR3 protein. The table shows hundreds of thousands of distinct CDR3 sequences, with about 41% occurring only once. Diagnosis was based on clinical symptoms, serum thyroxine, TRAb, thyroid ultrasound and orbital computed tomography. This specimen belongs to a study of Graves' ophthalmopathy and Graves' hyperthyroidism. Trimming pared 6 bases from V and 4 bases from J, leaving 18 bases between. CDR3 length: 14 residues. CDR1 and CDR2 (germline): DFQATT, SNEGSKA (reference sequence).

Sequenced: peripheral blood. This rearrangement joins TRBV20-1 to TRBJ1-1; TRBD1 is a possible D gene (6 bases). The origin of this receptor is an adult man with Graves' ophthalmopathy. Here the CDR3 reads CSARPRGWGTEAFF. CDR3 DNA: TGCAGTGCCCGCCCCAGGGGCTGGGGCACTGAAGCTTTCTTT.